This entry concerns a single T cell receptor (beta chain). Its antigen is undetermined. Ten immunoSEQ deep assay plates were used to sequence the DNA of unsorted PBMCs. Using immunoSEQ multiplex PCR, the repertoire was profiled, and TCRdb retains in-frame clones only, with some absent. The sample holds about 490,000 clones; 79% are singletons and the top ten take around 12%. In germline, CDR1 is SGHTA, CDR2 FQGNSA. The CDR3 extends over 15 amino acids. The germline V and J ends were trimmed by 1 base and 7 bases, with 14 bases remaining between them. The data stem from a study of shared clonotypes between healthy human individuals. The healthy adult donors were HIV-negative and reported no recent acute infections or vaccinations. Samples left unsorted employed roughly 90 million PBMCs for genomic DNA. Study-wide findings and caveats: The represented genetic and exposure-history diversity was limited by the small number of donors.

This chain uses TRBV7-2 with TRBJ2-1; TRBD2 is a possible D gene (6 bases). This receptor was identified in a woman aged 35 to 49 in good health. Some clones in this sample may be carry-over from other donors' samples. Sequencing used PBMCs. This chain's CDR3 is CASSLDQGLHNEQFF. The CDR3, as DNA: TGTGCCAGCAGCTTAGACCAGGGACTGCATAATGAGCAGTTCTTC.